This T cell receptor beta chain came from a study of a mutant IDH1 vaccine in newly diagnosed glioma (dated by TCRdb to 2020 to 2022). A note on the overall study: Vaccination was initiated 4-6 weeks after radiotherapy alone, or concurrently with temozolomide cycles in the chemotherapy-containing groups. Before enrollment, patients had received standard therapy of radiotherapy alone, temozolomide alone, or radiochemotherapy with temozolomide; most received the combination. The week-35 safety follow-up was designated visit V12, and the week-47 end of study was designated visit V13. Peripheral blood samples were drawn at six visits, namely V03 (baseline), V05, V07, V10, V12 and V13. Of the approximately 35 treated patients, approximately 60% were male and 37.5% were female, and a mean age of roughly 41 years was recorded. For exploratory analyses, longitudinal TCRB deep sequencing was carried out in 25 to 30 treated patients wherever samples were available.

Study-wide findings and limitations: Changes in the top peripheral T cell clonotypes picked up by TCRB sequencing did not appear to be linked to pseudoprogression. Availability determined which PBMC samples were chosen for TCRB deep sequencing. Vaccine-induced immune responses across multiple MHC alleles were detected in 93.3% of patients. The authors noted that analyses of patient blood samples could not be reproduced because of sample limitations.

CDR1 and CDR2, per the germline V gene, are ENHRY and SYGVKD. Ends trimmed: V by 5 bases, J by 2 bases; bases unmatched to a gene: 6. From the cysteine through the phenylalanine, the CDR3 covers 17 amino acids. Only the CDR3 DNA is retained, 51 bases long and in frame from the first base. Regarding this clone: What antigen it recognizes has not been identified. No clone much larger than this one lies a single base away; base qualities are absent.

The sample's time point label, in plain terms: week 35, safety follow-up. Every vaccine dose consisted of 300 ug of a 20-mer mutant IDH1 peptide in Montanide, administered subcutaneously together with topical imiquimod. Across visits V03 through V10, patients got a total of eight vaccinations, given in weeks 1, 3, 5, 7, 11, 15, 19 and 23. The donors had newly diagnosed IDH1-mutant astrocytomas of WHO grade 3 or 4 that showed loss of nuclear ATRX. The samples were drawn from NOA16, a multicentre, single-arm, open-label phase I trial in Germany that tested a mutant IDH1 peptide vaccine in humans for the first time. Genomic DNA for TCRB sequencing was extracted from EDTA blood using the DNeasy Blood and Tissue Kit. Library preparation employed the immunoSEQ multiplex PCR assay. Rearranged TCR beta chain sequences were amplified with the hsTCRB Kit following the manufacturer's protocol. Sequencing of TCRB libraries was carried out on an Illumina MiSeq. On the authors' methods: The proprietary platform of the kit vendor was used for demultiplexing, trimming and gene mapping. This is the immuneACCESS table as TCRdb keeps it, with only in-frame sequences that have V and J called. A part of the clones is gone; compared with another copy, unresolved V genes explain less than half, and the rest is unexplained. V and J calls and clone size are copied from that table; D and trimming were computed from the DNA. Present in this sample are 30,000 to 40,000 clones, 80% of which were seen just once. Together, the top ten hold 3.2% of the sample.

The TCR comes from a middle-aged man with glioma. Some clones in this sample may be carry-over from other donors' samples. The chain is encoded by TRBV10-3 joined to TRBJ2-3; 14 nucleotides in the junction match TRBD2. The sample here was PBMCs, taken from a glioma patient whose treatment included an IDH1 peptide vaccine. The CDR3 reads CAISFPTSGGVTDTQYF. The bases read TGTGCCATCAGTTTTCCGACTAGCGGGGGGGTCACAGATACGCAGTATTTT.